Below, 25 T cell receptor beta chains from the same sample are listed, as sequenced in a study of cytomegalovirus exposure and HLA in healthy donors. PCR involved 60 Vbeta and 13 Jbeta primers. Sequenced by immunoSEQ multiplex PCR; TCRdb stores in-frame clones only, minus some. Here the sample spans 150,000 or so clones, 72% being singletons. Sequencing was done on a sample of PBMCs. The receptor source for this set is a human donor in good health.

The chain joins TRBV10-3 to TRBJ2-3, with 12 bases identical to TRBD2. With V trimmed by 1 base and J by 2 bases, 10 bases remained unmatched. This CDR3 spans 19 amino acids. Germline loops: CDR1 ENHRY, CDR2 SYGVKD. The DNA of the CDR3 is TGTGCCATCAGTGAGTGGCTAGCGGGGGGGCAGCCCCCCACAGATACGCAGTATTTT. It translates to CAISEWLAGGQPPTDTQYF.

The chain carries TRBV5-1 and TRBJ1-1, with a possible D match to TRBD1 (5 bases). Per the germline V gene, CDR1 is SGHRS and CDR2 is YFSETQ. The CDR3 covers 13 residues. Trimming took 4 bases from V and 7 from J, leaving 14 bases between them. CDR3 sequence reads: CASSAGRDGEAFF. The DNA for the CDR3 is TGCGCCAGCAGCGCCGGCAGGGATGGTGAAGCTTTCTTT.

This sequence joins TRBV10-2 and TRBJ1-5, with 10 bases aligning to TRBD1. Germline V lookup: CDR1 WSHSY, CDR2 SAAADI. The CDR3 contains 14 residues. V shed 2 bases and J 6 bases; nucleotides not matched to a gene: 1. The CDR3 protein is CASSEGTGVQPQHF. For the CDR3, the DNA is TGCGCCAGCAGTGAGGGGACAGGGGTTCAGCCCCAGCATTTT.

This CDR3 is CASSKDRGTPPDTQYF. DNA of the CDR3: TGTGCCAGCAGCAAGGACAGGGGCACCCCTCCCGATACGCAGTATTTT. This chain joins TRBV7-3 and TRBJ2-3, with TRBD1 matching over 9 bases. The CDR3 runs 16 residues. V was clipped by 5 bases and J by 6 bases; unmatched bases: 12. Germline lookup yields CDR1 SGHTA and CDR2 FQGTGA.

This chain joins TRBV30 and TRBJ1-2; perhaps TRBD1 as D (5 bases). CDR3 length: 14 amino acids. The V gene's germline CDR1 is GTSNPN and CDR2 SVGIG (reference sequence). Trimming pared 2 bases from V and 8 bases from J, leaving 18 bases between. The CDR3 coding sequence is TGTGCCTGGAGTATCGACCCGACAGCTTGCGGCTACACCTTC. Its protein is CAWSIDPTACGYTF.

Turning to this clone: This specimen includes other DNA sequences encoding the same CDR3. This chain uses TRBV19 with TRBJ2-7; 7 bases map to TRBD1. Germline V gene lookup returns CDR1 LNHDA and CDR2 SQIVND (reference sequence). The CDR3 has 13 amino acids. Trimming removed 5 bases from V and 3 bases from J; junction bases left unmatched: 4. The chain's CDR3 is CASSPGQVYEQYF. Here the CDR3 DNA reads TGTGCCAGTAGTCCCGGACAGGTCTACGAGCAGTACTTC. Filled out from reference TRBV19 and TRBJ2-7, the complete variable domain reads DGGITQSPKYLFRKEGQNVTLSCEQNLNHDAMYWYRQDPGQGLRLIYYSQIVNDFQKGDIAEGYSVSREKKESFPLTVTSAQKNPTAFYLCASSPGQVYEQYFGPGTRLTVT.

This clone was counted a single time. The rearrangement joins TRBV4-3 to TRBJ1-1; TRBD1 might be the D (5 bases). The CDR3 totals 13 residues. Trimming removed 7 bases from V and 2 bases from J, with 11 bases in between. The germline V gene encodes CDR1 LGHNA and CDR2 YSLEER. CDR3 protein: CASKEGKNTEAFF. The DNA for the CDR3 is TGCGCCAGCAAGGAGGGGAAAAACACTGAAGCTTTCTTT.

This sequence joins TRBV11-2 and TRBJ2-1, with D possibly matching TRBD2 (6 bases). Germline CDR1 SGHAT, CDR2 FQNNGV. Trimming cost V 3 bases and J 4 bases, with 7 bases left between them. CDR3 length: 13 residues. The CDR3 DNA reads TGTGCCAGCAGCTTTGGGGGGTACAATGAGCAGTTCTTC. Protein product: CASSFGGYNEQFF.

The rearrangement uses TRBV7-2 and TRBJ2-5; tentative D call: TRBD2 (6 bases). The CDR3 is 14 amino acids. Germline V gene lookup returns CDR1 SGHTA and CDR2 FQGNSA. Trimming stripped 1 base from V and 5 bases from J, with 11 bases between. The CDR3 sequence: CASSLVGGGETQYF. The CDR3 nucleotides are TGTGCCAGCAGCTTAGTCGGGGGTGGGGAGACCCAGTACTTC.

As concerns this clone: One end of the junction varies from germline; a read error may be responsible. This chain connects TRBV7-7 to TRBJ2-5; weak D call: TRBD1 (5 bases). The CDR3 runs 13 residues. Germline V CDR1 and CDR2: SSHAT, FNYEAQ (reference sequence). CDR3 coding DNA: TGTGCTAGCAGCTATCGACAGAGGGAGACCCAGTACTTC. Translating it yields CASSYRQRETQYF.

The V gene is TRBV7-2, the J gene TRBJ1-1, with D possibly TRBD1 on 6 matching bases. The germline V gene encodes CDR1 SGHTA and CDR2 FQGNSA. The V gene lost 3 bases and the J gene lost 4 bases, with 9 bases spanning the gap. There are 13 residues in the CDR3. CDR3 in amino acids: CASSFRGGTEAFF. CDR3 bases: TGTGCCAGCAGCTTTCGAGGGGGCACTGAAGCTTTCTTT.

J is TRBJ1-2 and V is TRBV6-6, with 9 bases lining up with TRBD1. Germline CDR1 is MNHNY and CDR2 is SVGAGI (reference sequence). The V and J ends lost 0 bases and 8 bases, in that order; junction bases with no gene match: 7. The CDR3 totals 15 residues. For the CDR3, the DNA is TGTGCCAGCAGTTACTCGGGACAGGGATTTGCAGGCTACACCTTC. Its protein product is CASSYSGQGFAGYTF.

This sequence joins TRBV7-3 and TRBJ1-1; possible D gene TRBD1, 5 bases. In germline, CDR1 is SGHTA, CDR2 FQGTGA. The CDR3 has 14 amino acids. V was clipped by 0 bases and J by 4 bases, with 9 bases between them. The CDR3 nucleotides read TGTGCCAGCAGCTTAACTCTGGGGGGCACTGAAGCTTTCTTT. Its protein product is CASSLTLGGTEAFF.

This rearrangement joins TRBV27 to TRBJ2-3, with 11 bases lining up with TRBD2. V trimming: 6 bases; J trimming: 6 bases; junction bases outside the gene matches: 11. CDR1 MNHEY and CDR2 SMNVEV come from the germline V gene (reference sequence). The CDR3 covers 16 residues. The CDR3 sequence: CASSRRSGGAADTQYF. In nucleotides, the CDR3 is TGTGCCAGCAGCCGGCGTAGCGGGGGGGCCGCCGATACGCAGTATTTT.

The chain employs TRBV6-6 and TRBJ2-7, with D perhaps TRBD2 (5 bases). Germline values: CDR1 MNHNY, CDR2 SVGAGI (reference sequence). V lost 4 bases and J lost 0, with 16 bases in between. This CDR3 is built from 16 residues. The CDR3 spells CASSLSGVTLSYEQYF. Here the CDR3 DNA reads TGTGCCAGCAGTTTGTCCGGGGTGACACTCTCCTACGAGCAGTACTTC.

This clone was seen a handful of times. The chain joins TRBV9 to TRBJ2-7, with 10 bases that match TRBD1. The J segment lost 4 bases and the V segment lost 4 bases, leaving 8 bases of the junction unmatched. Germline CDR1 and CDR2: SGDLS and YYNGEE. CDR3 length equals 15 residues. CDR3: CASSPGGGQGYEQYF. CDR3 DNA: TGTGCCAGCAGCCCAGGGGGGGGACAGGGGTACGAGCAGTACTTC.

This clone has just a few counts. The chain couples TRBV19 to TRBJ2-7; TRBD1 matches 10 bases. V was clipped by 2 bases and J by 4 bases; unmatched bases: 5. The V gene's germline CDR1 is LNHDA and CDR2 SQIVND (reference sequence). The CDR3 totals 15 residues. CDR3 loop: CASSISDRGGYEQYF. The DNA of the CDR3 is TGTGCCAGTAGTATATCGGACAGGGGGGGTTACGAGCAGTACTTC. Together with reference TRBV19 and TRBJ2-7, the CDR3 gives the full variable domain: DGGITQSPKYLFRKEGQNVTLSCEQNLNHDAMYWYRQDPGQGLRLIYYSQIVNDFQKGDIAEGYSVSREKKESFPLTVTSAQKNPTAFYLCASSISDRGGYEQYFGPGTRLTVT.

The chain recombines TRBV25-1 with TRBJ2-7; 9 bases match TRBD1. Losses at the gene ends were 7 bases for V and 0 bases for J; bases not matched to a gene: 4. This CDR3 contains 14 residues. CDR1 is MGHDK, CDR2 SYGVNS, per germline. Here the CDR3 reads CASTPDRGSYEQYF. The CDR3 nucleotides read TGTGCCAGCACCCCGGACAGGGGCTCCTACGAGCAGTACTTC.

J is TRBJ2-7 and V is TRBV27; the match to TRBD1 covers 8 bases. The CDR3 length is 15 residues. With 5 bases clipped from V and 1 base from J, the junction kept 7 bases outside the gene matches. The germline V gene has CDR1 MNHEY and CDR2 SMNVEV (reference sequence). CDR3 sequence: CASSALTGESYEQYF. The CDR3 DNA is TGTGCCAGCAGTGCCTTGACAGGGGAGTCCTACGAGCAGTACTTC.

CDR3 residues: CASSEGALGEQFF. CDR3 DNA: TGTGCCAGCAGTGAGGGGGCGTTGGGTGAGCAGTTCTTC. The chain employs TRBV6-4 and TRBJ2-1; a weak D match, TRBD1 (6 bases). CDR3 length equals 13 residues. Germline-derived CDR1 and CDR2 are MRHNA and SNTAGT. Trimming removed 3 bases at V and 9 bases at J, with 12 bases between.

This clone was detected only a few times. The CDR3 loop reads CASSLFRGVRRGYTF. The CDR3, as DNA: TGTGCCAGCAGTTTATTCAGGGGTGTTAGGAGGGGCTACACCTTC. V and J are TRBV27 and TRBJ1-2, with a tentative D call TRBD1 (6 bases). The V gene lost 1 base and the J gene lost 8 bases, with 17 bases spanning the gap. Germline V gene lookup returns CDR1 MNHEY and CDR2 SMNVEV (reference sequence). The CDR3 sequence is 15 residues long.

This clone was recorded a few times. The CDR3 DNA is TGTGCCAGCAGCCCGAAGGGCGGGGGCGACTACGAGCAGTACTTC. It is translated as CASSPKGGGDYEQYF. The gene calls are TRBV7-3 and TRBJ2-7, with D maybe TRBD2 (7 bases). The V end was cut by 5 bases, the J end by 3 bases, with 17 bases between. This CDR3 has 15 amino acids. Germline lookup yields CDR1 SGHTA and CDR2 FQGTGA.

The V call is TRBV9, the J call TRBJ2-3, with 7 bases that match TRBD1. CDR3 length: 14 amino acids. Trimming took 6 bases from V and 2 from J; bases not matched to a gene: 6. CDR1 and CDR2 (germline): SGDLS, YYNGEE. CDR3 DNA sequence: TGTGCCAGCACACTGGGACAGAACACAGATACGCAGTATTTT. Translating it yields CASTLGQNTDTQYF.

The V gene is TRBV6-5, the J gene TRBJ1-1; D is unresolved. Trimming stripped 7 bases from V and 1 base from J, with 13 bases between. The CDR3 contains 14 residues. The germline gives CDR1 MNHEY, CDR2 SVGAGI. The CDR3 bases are TGTGCCAGCACCTTAACACCCGCGAACACTGAAGCTTTCTTT. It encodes CASTLTPANTEAFF.

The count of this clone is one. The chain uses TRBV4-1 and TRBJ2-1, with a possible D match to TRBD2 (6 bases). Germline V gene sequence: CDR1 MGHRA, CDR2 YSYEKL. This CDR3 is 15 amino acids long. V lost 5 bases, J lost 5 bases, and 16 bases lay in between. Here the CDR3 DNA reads TGCGCCAGCAGCGCCTTAGCCGGGACTCACAATGAGCAGTTCTTC. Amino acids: CASSALAGTHNEQFF.